The 22 T cell receptor beta chains reported below all come from one sample, sequenced in a study of cytomegalovirus exposure and HLA in healthy donors. Sequencing used immunoSEQ multiplex PCR; TCRdb keeps in-frame clones, though not all of them. The sample lists roughly 56,000 clones; just under 95% were seen once. Sequencing used PBMCs. All receptors come from a man in his late teens or twenties in good health and CMV-seronegative.

The chain combines TRBV7-2 with TRBJ2-7, with 9 bases matching TRBD1. V trimming: 6 bases; J trimming: 0 bases; junction bases outside the gene matches: 0. The CDR3 loop spans 13 amino acids. Germline loops: CDR1 SGHTA, CDR2 FQGNSA. Written as DNA, the CDR3 is TGTGCCAGCAGACAGGGGGCCTCCTACGAGCAGTACTTC. The encoded protein is CASRQGASYEQYF. The full variable domain, its missing parts supplied by reference TRBV7-2 and TRBJ2-7, is GAGVSQSPSNKVTEKGKDVELRCDPISGHTALYWYRQSLGQGLEFLIYFQGNSAPDKSGLPSDRFSAERTGGSVSTLTIQRTQQEDSAVYLCASRQGASYEQYFGPGTRLTVT.

The chain couples TRBV7-9 to TRBJ1-1, with D unclear. Germline CDR1 is SEHNR and CDR2 is FQNEAQ (reference sequence). V dropped 2 bases and J dropped 3 bases, with 10 bases sitting between them. The CDR3 length is 14 residues. The CDR3 coding sequence is TGTGCCAGCAGCTTATCGGGAGCCCACACTGAAGCTTTCTTT. It codes for CASSLSGAHTEAFF.

The chain recombines TRBV6-1 with TRBJ2-2; maybe TRBD2 (5 bases). Trimming pared 1 base from V and 4 bases from J, leaving 13 bases between. The CDR3 extends over 16 amino acids. The germline V gene encodes CDR1 MNHNS and CDR2 SASEGT. CDR3 protein: CASSEDGRAPTGELFF. The CDR3 bases are TGTGCCAGCAGTGAAGACGGGCGGGCACCCACCGGGGAGCTGTTTTTT.

The chain uses TRBV4-3 and TRBJ2-7; a possible D gene is TRBD1 (6 bases). Looked up from germline, CDR1 is LGHNA and CDR2 is YSLEER. The CDR3 has 15 amino acids. V was shortened by 0 bases and J by 0 bases, with 9 bases between the two germline ends. This CDR3 is CASSQEAGASYEQYF. The CDR3 DNA follows: TGCGCCAGCAGCCAAGAAGCAGGGGCCTCCTACGAGCAGTACTTC.

The chain couples TRBV5-6 to TRBJ1-1; D is possibly TRBD1 (5 bases). The V gene lost 4 bases and the J gene lost 0 bases, with 13 bases spanning the gap. The CDR3 has 15 amino acids. Germline values: CDR1 SGHDT, CDR2 YYEEEE. The CDR3 sequence is CASSRGSSLNTEAFF. In DNA form, the CDR3 reads TGTGCCAGCAGCCGGGGGTCCTCGTTGAACACTGAAGCTTTCTTT.

CDR3 region: CASSLNRTEAFF. The DNA for the CDR3 is TGTGCCAGCAGCTTAAATCGCACTGAAGCTTTCTTT. The V call is TRBV7-9, the J call TRBJ1-1, with D uncertain. Germline V CDR1 and CDR2: SEHNR, FQNEAQ (reference sequence). V was pared by 2 bases and J by 4 bases, with 5 bases between. This CDR3 has 12 residues.

CDR3 bases: TGTGCCAGCAGCCGCCTGGTAGGGCAGGGAGATACGCAGTATTTT. Translating gives CASSRLVGQGDTQYF. The chain employs TRBV7-9 and TRBJ2-3, with D maybe TRBD1 (5 bases). The germline gives CDR1 SEHNR, CDR2 FQNEAQ (reference sequence). This CDR3 region has 15 residues. The germline V and J ends were trimmed by 5 bases and 5 bases, with 17 bases remaining between them.

V usage is TRBV28 and J usage is TRBJ1-2; D perhaps matches TRBD1 (5 bases). Trimming removed 6 bases at V and 6 bases at J, with 11 bases between. The CDR3 has 12 amino acids. Germline V gene sequence: CDR1 MDHEN, CDR2 SYDVKM. The CDR3 bases are TGTGCCAGCAGCCGCCTAGGGGATGGCTACACCTTC. Protein sequence: CASSRLGDGYTF.

CDR3 in DNA: TGTGCCAGCAGTTGGGACAGGGGAGGTGAAGCTTTCTTT. It encodes CASSWDRGGEAFF. V gene TRBV5-4 combines with J gene TRBJ1-1; 10 bases line up with TRBD1. The CDR3 is made up of 13 amino acids. Germline loops: CDR1 SGHNT, CDR2 YYREEE (reference sequence). V was clipped by 5 bases and J by 7 bases; unmatched bases: 5.

The V and J genes are TRBV7-9 and TRBJ2-3, with unresolved D. Deletions cut 3 bases from V and 1 base from J, with 11 bases between. This CDR3 has 15 residues. CDR1 is SEHNR and CDR2 is FQNEAQ in the germline V gene (reference sequence). The CDR3 region is CASSFKSSGTDTQYF. DNA for the CDR3: TGTGCCAGCAGCTTCAAGTCGTCGGGCACAGATACGCAGTATTTT.

The rearrangement links TRBV9 to TRBJ2-7, with D perhaps TRBD1 (5 bases). CDR3 length equals 13 residues. Between the trimmed V and J ends, which lost 4 bases and 5 bases, there was a span of 13 bases. CDR1 and CDR2 (germline): SGDLS, YYNGEE. The CDR3 region is CASSFLLGDEQYF. CDR3 nucleotide sequence: TGTGCCAGCAGCTTTCTCTTAGGGGACGAGCAGTACTTC.

This chain connects TRBV27 to TRBJ2-5, with a tentative D call TRBD2 (5 bases). This CDR3 region has 11 residues. In germline, CDR1 is MNHEY, CDR2 SMNVEV (reference sequence). Trimming removed 6 bases from V and 3 bases from J, with 5 bases in between. The CDR3 DNA follows: TGTGCCAGCAGGCGGGAAGAGACCCAGTACTTC. Encoded protein: CASRREETQYF.

The CDR3 loop reads CASSLGPASTGSEQYF. CDR3 nucleotides: TGTGCCAGCAGCTTAGGCCCTGCTAGCACGGGTTCCGAGCAGTACTTC. V is TRBV11-1 and J is TRBJ2-7; tentative D call: TRBD2 (5 bases). V was pared by 1 base and J by 6 bases, with 19 bases between. Looked up from germline, CDR1 is SGHAT and CDR2 is FQDESV (reference sequence). The length of the CDR3 is 16 residues.

V and J are TRBV19 and TRBJ2-3; 7 nucleotides align to TRBD2. CDR1 and CDR2 (germline): LNHDA, SQIVND (reference sequence). Unmatched junction bases numbered 13, after V lost 1 base and J lost 3 bases. The CDR3 spans 18 residues. Written as DNA, the CDR3 is TGTGCCAGTAGTATAGGTGTGGCTAGCGGCAGCACAACAGATACGCAGTATTTT. This gives the protein CASSIGVASGSTTDTQYF.

This rearrangement joins TRBV5-5 to TRBJ2-3; 8 bases align to TRBD2. The trim removed 4 bases at V and 2 bases at J, leaving 12 bases unmatched. The length of the CDR3 is 17 residues. The germline gives CDR1 SGHKS, CDR2 YYEKEE (reference sequence). DNA for the CDR3: TGTGCCAGCAGCCCGGAGGGCGGGAGGTCCCCCACAGATACGCAGTATTTT. Translating gives CASSPEGGRSPTDTQYF.

This sequence joins TRBV19 and TRBJ1-2; 7 bases agree with TRBD1. The CDR3 loop spans 12 amino acids. The germline V gene has CDR1 LNHDA and CDR2 SQIVND (reference sequence). V dropped 10 bases and J dropped 2; count of bases not matched to a gene: 4. The CDR3 here is CATSDRNYGYTF. In DNA, the CDR3 is TGTGCCACCTCGGACAGGAACTATGGCTACACCTTC.

This chain connects TRBV18 to TRBJ2-5; D uncertain. The CDR3 covers 14 residues. Trimming shortened V by 2 bases and J by 5 bases, and 12 bases separated the two germline ends. Germline CDR1 is KGHSH and CDR2 is LQKENI. The CDR3: CASSPGPVWETQYF. CDR3 sequence (DNA): TGTGCCAGCTCACCAGGCCCCGTTTGGGAGACCCAGTACTTC.

The count of this clone is one. The chain is built from TRBV19 and TRBJ2-7; tentative D call: TRBD1 (5 bases). The CDR3 has 14 amino acids. CDR1 is LNHDA, CDR2 SQIVND, per germline (reference sequence). Deletions cut 7 bases from V and 2 bases from J, with 15 bases between. In nucleotides, the CDR3 is TGTGCCAGTACCCCTCAGGCAGGGACCTACGAGCAGTACTTC. This translates into CASTPQAGTYEQYF. Filled out from reference TRBV19 and TRBJ2-7, the complete variable domain reads DGGITQSPKYLFRKEGQNVTLSCEQNLNHDAMYWYRQDPGQGLRLIYYSQIVNDFQKGDIAEGYSVSREKKESFPLTVTSAQKNPTAFYLCASTPQAGTYEQYFGPGTRLTVT.

V is TRBV28 and J is TRBJ1-5, with D perhaps matching TRBD1 (5 bases). Germline V gene data show CDR1 as MDHEN and CDR2 as SYDVKM. Trimming removed 9 bases from V and 7 bases from J, with 13 bases in between. The CDR3 has 12 amino acids. CDR3 residues: CASKTGGQPQHF. For the CDR3, the DNA is TGTGCCAGTAAAACAGGCGGCCAGCCCCAGCATTTT.

This chain connects TRBV5-1 to TRBJ2-3; no definite D call. With 0 bases removed from V and 1 base from J, the gap between germline ends came to 18 bases. This CDR3 is 18 amino acids long. Per the germline V gene, CDR1 is SGHRS and CDR2 is YFSETQ. Written as DNA, the CDR3 is TGCGCCAGCAGCTTGGCTTTTTTATTAGGAGACGGCACAGATACGCAGTATTTT. It yields the protein CASSLAFLLGDGTDTQYF.

The J gene is TRBJ2-3, the V gene TRBV10-1; 9 nucleotides align to TRBD1. The junction had 5 bases not matched to a gene; V was cut back by 2 bases and J by 2 bases. The CDR3 totals 16 residues. CDR1 is WNHNN and CDR2 is SYGVQD in the germline V gene (reference sequence). CDR3 coding DNA: TGCGCCAGCAGTGAGGCAGGGACAGGGAACACAGATACGCAGTATTTT. Its translation is CASSEAGTGNTDTQYF.

V is TRBV28 and J is TRBJ1-1, with D uncertain. The V gene's germline CDR1 is MDHEN and CDR2 SYDVKM. The CDR3 is made up of 14 amino acids. The V end lost 1 base, the J end lost 1 base, and 7 bases lay between the germline ends. The CDR3 is CASSLSHKNTEAFF. The CDR3 DNA reads as TGTGCCAGCAGTTTATCACATAAGAACACTGAAGCTTTCTTT.